The rows below give T cell receptor beta chains drawn from one sample of a study. TCRdb recomputed calls from the RT-PCR reads with MiXCR, one row per CDR3 protein. The sample includes about 680,000 distinct CDR3 sequences, 12% to 15% seen only once; the top ten take roughly 4%. The sequencing input was memory CD4+ T cells from blood. The receptors here all came from a female donor in good health, serving as a healthy control. Both conserved end residues are part of each CDR3. A D gene is named only where the DNA matches it firmly. Part of the rows lack a size; the others show once, few, many or a class for expanded clones.

V	D	size	J	CDR3	DNA
TRBV7-8	.	.	TRBJ2-7	CASSLVETEYEQYF	TGTGCCAGCAGCTTAGTCGAAACAGAATACGAGCAGTACTTC
TRBV5-1	.	many	TRBJ1-1	CASSLDGGHMNTEAFF	TGCGCCAGCAGCTTGGATGGAGGGCACATGAACACTGAAGCTTTCTTT
TRBV29-1	TRBD1	many	TRBJ1-5	CSVETGTGYQPQHF	TGCAGCGTTGAGACAGGGACGGGGTATCAGCCCCAGCATTTT
TRBV5-6	.	few	TRBJ1-5	CASSFPNQPQHF	TGTGCCAGCAGCTTCCCTAATCAGCCCCAGCATTTT
TRBV4-3	.	many	TRBJ2-3	CASSQENSKASPDTQYF	TGCGCCAGCAGCCAAGAAAACAGCAAGGCTAGCCCAGATACGCAGTATTTT
TRBV20-1	.	many	TRBJ1-2	CSARDLGRQNYGYTF	TGCAGTGCTAGAGATTTGGGACGGCAAAACTATGGCTACACCTTC
TRBV28	TRBD1	few	TRBJ1-6	CASRGQGSYNSPLHF	TGTGCCAGCAGAGGACAGGGATCCTATAATTCACCCCTCCACTTT
TRBV6-5	.	many	TRBJ2-5	CASSQSVGAGEETQYF	TGTGCCAGCAGTCAATCCGTCGGGGCAGGGGAAGAGACCCAGTACTTC
TRBV7-2	.	few	TRBJ1-5	CASSLGLEAQPQHF	TGTGCCAGCAGCTTAGGTCTGGAAGCGCAGCCCCAGCATTTT
TRBV7-2	.	many	TRBJ2-1	CASSLGWTQYNEQFF	TGTGCCAGCAGCTTGGGCTGGACGCAATACAATGAGCAGTTCTTC
TRBV5-5	.	.	TRBJ1-3	CASSSRAGYGNTIYF	TGTGCCAGCAGCTCGCGTGCAGGGTACGGAAACACCATATATTTT
TRBV15	.	few	TRBJ2-7	CATSRDQGGSYEQYF	TGTGCCACCAGCAGAGATCAGGGGGGATCCTACGAGCAGTACTTC
TRBV7-3	TRBD2	.	TRBJ2-5	CASSFLAGGPEIQETQYF	TGTGCCAGCAGCTTCCTAGCGGGGGGGCCAGAGATCCAAGAGACCCAGTACTTC
TRBV12-3/TRBV12-4	.	many	TRBJ1-4	CASSSPGKLGEKLFF	TGTGCCAGCAGCTCCCCGGGGAAGTTGGGTGAAAAACTGTTTTTT
TRBV20-1	.	many	TRBJ2-2	CSARDIGSELFF	TGCAGTGCTAGAGATATCGGGTCGGAGCTGTTTTTT
TRBV18	TRBD2	few	TRBJ2-1	CASSPRTSGNEQFF	TGTGCCAGCTCACCCAGGACTAGCGGAAATGAGCAGTTCTTC
TRBV6-1	.	many	TRBJ1-1	CASSEAGRGGTEAFF	TGTGCCAGCAGTGAAGCTGGAAGGGGGGGCACTGAAGCTTTCTTT
TRBV20-1	.	.	TRBJ2-2	CSASPAGGTAHTLTGELFF	TGCAGTGCTAGTCCCGCGGGCGGGACTGCTCATACTCTCACCGGGGAGCTGTTTTTT
TRBV20-1	.	few	TRBJ1-2	CSASPDNYGYTF	TGCAGTGCTAGTCCGGACAACTATGGCTACACCTTC
TRBV6-1	.	few	TRBJ2-7	CASSDLRGGEQYF	TGTGCCAGCAGTGATCTCAGGGGTGGGGAGCAGTACTTC
TRBV27	TRBD1	few	TRBJ2-1	CASSLGFGRGIPSSYNEQFF	TGTGCCAGCAGTTTAGGTTTTGGCAGGGGGATCCCAAGCTCCTACAATGAGCAGTTCTTC
TRBV11-2	TRBD1	.	TRBJ2-1	CASSSGQGQTYNEQFF	TGTGCCAGCAGCTCCGGACAGGGGCAAACCTACAATGAGCAGTTCTTC
TRBV9	.	few	TRBJ2-7	CASSPRGGETYEQYF	TGTGCCAGCAGCCCCAGGGGAGGGGAAACCTACGAGCAGTACTTC
TRBV6-1	TRBD2	few	TRBJ2-5	CASREGLAGGPETQYF	TGTGCCAGCAGGGAAGGACTAGCGGGAGGGCCGGAGACCCAGTACTTC
TRBV7-2	TRBD2	few	TRBJ2-4	CASSLAPSGGQNIQYF	TGTGCCAGCAGCTTAGCCCCTAGCGGGGGTCAAAACATTCAGTACTTC
TRBV5-1	.	.	TRBJ2-3	CASSKDYGYTDTQYF	TGCGCCAGCAGCAAGGACTACGGATACACAGATACGCAGTATTTT
TRBV24-1	.	few	TRBJ2-1	CATSDPPPGNEQFF	TGTGCCACCAGTGATCCCCCCCCCGGCAATGAGCAGTTCTTC
TRBV10-3	TRBD1	.	TRBJ2-7	CAISDQQGAHEQYF	TGTGCCATCAGTGATCAACAGGGGGCTCACGAGCAGTACTTC
TRBV9	.	many	TRBJ2-5	CASSSSVSGTQYF	TGTGCCAGCAGCTCGAGTGTGTCGGGGACCCAGTACTTC
TRBV27	.	.	TRBJ1-1	CASSSRVRASNTEAFF	TGTGCCAGCAGCTCCAGAGTTAGAGCCTCGAACACTGAAGCTTTCTTT
TRBV24-1	.	.	TRBJ2-5	CATSAWGDRKETQYF	TGTGCCACCAGTGCCTGGGGGGACCGAAAAGAGACCCAGTACTTC